This is a list of T cell receptor beta chains from one sample in a study of CD8 T cells in ankylosing spondylitis. TCRdb re-derived calls from the 5' RACE reads in MiXCR, one entry per CDR3 protein. This sample has some 300,000 distinct CDR3 sequences, with 20% found just once. The specimen was blood, either unsorted or a sorted T cell fraction (not recorded which). These receptors all come from a female donor with ankylosing spondylitis or in good health (not recorded which). The CDR3 runs from the conserved cysteine through the conserved F or W. A D gene is named only where the DNA matches it firmly. Size is stated for part of the rows, as once, few or many counts, or as a class when the clone is expanded.

J gene,clone size,V gene,D gene,CDR3 DNA,CDR3 protein
TRBJ1-2,.,TRBV7-2,.,TGTGCCAGCAGCCCATTAGGGGTTTATGGCTACACCTTC,CASSPLGVYGYTF
TRBJ2-1,many,TRBV10-3,TRBD1,TGTGCCATCAGGGACAGGGGAGATGAGCAGTTCTTC,CAIRDRGDEQFF
TRBJ2-1,few,TRBV19,TRBD2,TGTGCCAGTAGTATGTTAGCGGGAGGCCATAGTGAGCAGTTCTTC,CASSMLAGGHSEQFF
TRBJ1-4,.,TRBV7-2,.,TGTGCCAGCAGCAGGGGGTCGTCAGTCGGGGAAAAACTGTTTTTT,CASSRGSSVGEKLFF
TRBJ2-3,.,TRBV29-1,.,TGCAGCGTTTCGACAGGTAGTATGACAGATACGCAGTATTTT,CSVSTGSMTDTQYF
TRBJ2-7,many,TRBV12-3/TRBV12-4,.,TGTGCCAGCAGTTTCCGGGAGACCGGCGAGCAGTACTTC,CASSFRETGEQYF
TRBJ2-7,many,TRBV3-1,.,TGTGCCAGCAGCCAAGGGGTAGCTGGGGGCCAGCAGTACTTC,CASSQGVAGGQQYF
TRBJ2-3,many,TRBV20-1,.,TGCAGTGCTAGAGGGAGCGCGAATACGCAGTATTTT,CSARGSANTQYF
TRBJ2-2,many,TRBV12-3/TRBV12-4,.,TGTGCCAGCAGTACCAGGAACACCGGGGAGCTGTTTTTT,CASSTRNTGELFF
TRBJ2-1,.,TRBV5-1,TRBD2,TGCGCCAGCAGCTTGGTACGAGGGGCAGGAGGACTAGCGGGAAGGAACAATGAGCAGTTCTTC,CASSLVRGAGGLAGRNNEQFF
TRBJ2-5,few,TRBV7-2,.,TGTGCCAGCAGCCCGTGGGAGGGGGCGTGGACCCAGTACTTC,CASSPWEGAWTQYF
TRBJ2-2,few,TRBV29-1,.,TGCAGCGTTGAAGGGAAGGATACCGGGGAGCTGTTTTTT,CSVEGKDTGELFF
TRBJ2-2,.,TRBV11-2,.,TGTGCCAGCAGCTGGAGCGGGAACACCGGGGAGCTGTTTTTT,CASSWSGNTGELFF
TRBJ1-2,.,TRBV5-1,.,TGCGCCAGCAGCTTGGTCGGGGTAGCTAACTATGGCTACACCTTC,CASSLVGVANYGYTF
TRBJ2-3,few,TRBV18,TRBD2,TGTGCCAGCTCGGAGCGGGAGTTACGGGATACGCAGTATTTT,CASSERELRDTQYF
TRBJ1-2,.,TRBV6-1,.,TGTGCCAGCAGCCAAGGCCGTATCTCCTATGGCTACACCTTC,CASSQGRISYGYTF
TRBJ2-2,.,TRBV20-1,.,TGCAGTGCTGGAGATGTCCTAGCTGGGACCGGGGAGCTGTTTTTT,CSAGDVLAGTGELFF
TRBJ2-1,.,TRBV7-9,.,TGTGCCAGCAGCCGAAACCCTATCAATGAGCAGTTCTTC,CASSRNPINEQFF
TRBJ2-1,many,TRBV20-1,.,TGCAGTGCTAAAGGACTATCGTGGCCCCTTGGAAATGAGCAGTTCTTC,CSAKGLSWPLGNEQFF
TRBJ2-1,.,TRBV10-1,.,TGCGCCAGCTCGGAGCAGTCCTACAATGAGCAGTTCTTC,CASSEQSYNEQFF
TRBJ1-6,many,TRBV12-3/TRBV12-4,.,TGTGCCAGCACGGGGACGGTCCATAATTCACCCCTCCACTTT,CASTGTVHNSPLHF
TRBJ2-1,many,TRBV7-3,TRBD2,TGTGCCAGCAGCTTAACCAGCGGGGGGAACAATGAGCAGTTCTTC,CASSLTSGGNNEQFF
TRBJ1-4,.,TRBV28,TRBD1,TGTGCCAGCAGGCGGCCAGGGACAGGGGGCAATGAAAAACTGTTTTTT,CASRRPGTGGNEKLFF
TRBJ2-2,few,TRBV7-8,TRBD2,TGTGCCACTCCGCCGACGGGCGGGAGGGGTCGCACCGGGGAGCTGTTTTTT,CATPPTGGRGRTGELFF
TRBJ2-7,.,TRBV7-2,.,TGTGCCAGCAGTTTAGGGGGTATACGGGAGCAATACGAGCAGTACTTC,CASSLGGIREQYEQYF